This TCR beta chain was recovered during a study of T cell responses to AZD1222 COVID-19 vaccine. In the study overall: Analysis merged second doses at about 4 or about 12 weeks.

Method: immunoSEQ multiplex PCR; TCRdb's copy keeps in-frame clones and lacks some. The data hold some 95,000 clones, with 65% to 90% observed a single time. Looked up from germline, CDR1 is ENHRY and CDR2 is SYGVKD. The CDR3 totals 16 residues. J was trimmed by 4 bases and V by 3 bases; bases with no gene match: 9. The clonotype originates from an adult in good health. The sequenced sample was peripheral blood, obtained on day 0 of AZD1222 vaccination. The gene calls are TRBV10-3 and TRBJ1-5, with 7 bases lining up with TRBD1. Here the CDR3 reads CAISDRGTALNQPQHF. The CDR3 region has the DNA TGTGCCATCAGTGACCGGGGGACAGCCCTGAATCAGCCCCAGCATTTT.